The 5 T cell receptor beta chains listed next were all sequenced from one sample in a study of cytomegalovirus exposure and HLA in healthy donors. Primers included in the PCR were 60 Vbeta and 13 Jbeta primers. Libraries were prepared by immunoSEQ multiplex PCR; TCRdb keeps only in-frame clonotypes and omits some of them. Among about 140,000 clones listed, around 82% were seen once. Sequencing was carried out using PBMCs. These receptors all stem from a man between 18 and 29 years old in good health and CMV-seropositive.

This chain joins TRBV11-2 and TRBJ2-3; D remains ambiguous. The CDR3 runs 13 residues. The V gene lost 0 bases and the J gene lost 4 bases, with 5 bases spanning the gap. Germline-derived CDR1 and CDR2 are SGHAT and FQNNGV. The CDR3 here is CASSLDSPDTQYF. CDR3 nucleotides: TGTGCCAGCAGCTTAGATAGCCCAGATACGCAGTATTTT. The full variable domain, completed using reference TRBV11-2 and TRBJ2-3, is EAGVAQSPRYKIIEKRQSVAFWCNPISGHATLYWYQQILGQGPKLLIQFQNNGVVDDSQLPKDRFSAERLKGVDSTLKIQPAKLEDSAVYLCASSLDSPDTQYFGPGTRLTVL.

The chain couples TRBV5-4 to TRBJ2-2, with 9 bases matching TRBD2. This CDR3 comprises 15 residues. Germline V gives CDR1 SGHNT, CDR2 YYREEE (reference sequence). The V gene end was trimmed by 2 bases and the J gene end by 6 bases; junction bases not matched to a gene: 5. CDR3 protein: CASSFGTSRPGELFF. The CDR3 DNA follows: TGTGCCAGCAGCTTCGGGACTAGCAGGCCCGGGGAGCTGTTTTTT.

J is TRBJ2-1 and V is TRBV6-1; tentative D call: TRBD2 (6 bases). Between the trimmed V and J ends, which lost 6 bases and 6 bases, there was a span of 9 bases. Germline CDR1 MNHNS, CDR2 SASEGT. The CDR3 loop spans 12 amino acids. CDR3: CASRRGSNEQFF. CDR3 nucleotides: TGTGCCAGCAGACGGGGGAGCAATGAGCAGTTCTTC.

This rearrangement joins TRBV19 to TRBJ2-4; 7 bases align to TRBD2. Germline V CDR1 and CDR2: LNHDA, SQIVND (reference sequence). The CDR3 has 14 residues. Trimming cost V 8 bases and J 0 bases; bases outside gene matches: 4. The CDR3 loop is CASGTGGAKNIQYF. The CDR3 DNA is TGTGCCAGTGGGACGGGGGGAGCCAAAAACATTCAGTACTTC.

This chain uses TRBV30 with TRBJ1-5; D uncertain. V was trimmed by 3 bases and J by 7 bases, leaving 13 bases between them. The germline gives CDR1 GTSNPN, CDR2 SVGIG (reference sequence). CDR3 size: 13 residues. As DNA, the CDR3 is TGTGCCTGGAGCGCGGCATTTAACCAGCCCCAGCATTTT. Amino acids: CAWSAAFNQPQHF.